This TCR beta chain is from a study of immune characterization of retroperitoneal liposarcoma. CDR1 and CDR2 from the germline V gene are MNHEY and SMNVEV (reference sequence). CDR3 size: 12 residues. In TCRdb, the PCR reads were re-called with MiXCR into one record per CDR3 protein. The sample has approximately 11,000 distinct CDR3 sequences; about a quarter are singletons. Concerning this clonotype itself: The junction does not match germline at one end; this may be a read error.

This chain connects TRBV27 to TRBJ2-3; weak D call: TRBD1 (7 bases). The J call may be in error: the DNA end matches TRBJ2-1 better. The source is a female donor with retroperitoneal liposarcoma. The sequenced sample was tumor tissue. The CDR3 coding sequence is TGTACCAGCAGCAACAGGGGAGGAGAGCAGTTCTTC. It codes for CTSSNRGGEQFF.